This T cell receptor beta chain was recorded in a study of human T cells and chemical hapten exposure. The time point denotes: patch test 2, 6 weeks after DPC sensitization. Described treatment: therapeutic diphenylcyclopropenone sensitization with weekly scalp DPC. The CDR3 contains 14 residues. CDR1 SGHAT and CDR2 FQNNGV come from the germline V gene. V was shortened by 7 bases and J by 2 bases, with 15 bases between the two germline ends. TCRdb re-derived calls from the RACE reads in MiXCR, one entry per CDR3 protein. The sample has 140,000 or so distinct CDR3 sequences, about 12% seen once; the top ten hold around 1.4%.

Sequencing used whole blood, obtained in connection with sensitization to the hapten diphenylcyclopropenone (DPC). The clonotype originates from a woman between 45 and 65 years old with alopecia areata. Some clones in this sample may be carry-over from other donors' samples. The V call is TRBV11-2, the J call TRBJ2-7; the D gene is possibly TRBD1 (6 bases). CDR3 nucleotide sequence: TGTGCCAGCAACGACAGGACGCCGCCCTACGAGCAGTACTTC. Amino acids: CASNDRTPPYEQYF.